The clone carrying this TCR beta chain appeared once. The data were taken from a study of blood T cell repertoires in COVID-19. Measured with immunoSEQ multiplex PCR; TCRdb has only the in-frame clones, and not every one. The sample lists 320,000 or so clones; about 90% were seen once. This TCR was sampled from a woman under 40 who had recovered from COVID-19. Sequenced sample: PBMCs or T cells enriched from blood (not recorded which).

Here the CDR3 DNA reads TGTGCCAGCAGCAATCGACAGTCGGATCGGTGGTCTCAAGAGACCCAGTACTTC. This codes for CASSNRQSDRWSQETQYF. This chain uses TRBV7-6 with TRBJ2-5; TRBD1 is a possible D gene (5 bases). CDR1 and CDR2 from the germline V gene are SGHVS and FNYEAQ. The CDR3 sequence is 18 residues long. V gave up 5 bases and J gave up 2 bases, with 24 bases separating them.